These 3 T cell receptor beta chains share one sample of origin, sequenced in a study of blood T cell repertoires in COVID-19. The repertoire was sequenced with immunoSEQ multiplex PCR; TCRdb's copy has only in-frame clones and lacks some. The profile shows about 230,000 clones, around 86% of them singletons. Sequencing was done on a sample of peripheral blood. All receptors derive from a man aged 50-60 years with COVID-19, enrolled during active disease.

In its sample, this clone was seen once. This chain joins TRBV28 and TRBJ2-7, with D hard to call. Germline V CDR1 and CDR2: MDHEN, SYDVKM. V lost 3 bases, J lost 0 bases, and 9 bases lay in between. The CDR3 is made up of 14 amino acids. This CDR3 reads CASSLSGPSYEQYF. For the CDR3, the DNA is TGTGCCAGCAGTTTGTCAGGCCCCTCCTACGAGCAGTACTTC.

This clone was detected a few times. This chain links TRBV28 with TRBJ1-4; D possibly corresponds to TRBD1 (6 bases). The germline V and J ends were trimmed by 3 bases and 8 bases, with 25 bases remaining between them. CDR3 length: 18 residues. Germline V gene lookup returns CDR1 MDHEN and CDR2 SYDVKM. The DNA for the CDR3 is TGTGCCAGCAGTTTTCCGGGACACGCAACCCTGGTAGGCGAAAAACTGTTTTTT. Its translation is CASSFPGHATLVGEKLFF.

The chain joins TRBV4-1 to TRBJ1-6; D possibly corresponds to TRBD1 (6 bases). Trimming stripped 8 bases from V and 8 bases from J, with 16 bases between. The CDR3 has 14 amino acids. CDR1 and CDR2 from the germline V gene are MGHRA and YSYEKL. The CDR3 DNA sequence: TGCGCCAGCCAACCCGGGACACAGTATTCACCCCTCCACTTT. Translating gives CASQPGTQYSPLHF.